The clone carrying this T cell receptor beta chain was recorded only once. The CDR3 runs to 14 residues. Germline assignment: CDR1 SGHDT and CDR2 YYEEEE. The V end was cut by 2 bases, the J end by 1 base, with 8 bases between. The sample comes from a study of blood T cell repertoires in COVID-19. Study-wide context: Samples taken during acute and convalescent COVID-19 were collected in the United States, Italy and Spain. Nucleic acid was either cDNA or gDNA, and it came from T cells, B-cell-depleted T cells, or PBMCs.

As processed by the authors: Amplified reference gene primers provided the basis for estimating nucleated cell counts. TCRdb's copy holds only in-frame clones and misses some; the assay was immunoSEQ multiplex PCR. Clone size and the V and J calls come from that table; the DNA yielded D and trimming. Of 75,000 to 95,000 clones listed, around nine tenths were seen once; the top ten hold 4% to 5.5%. This TCR derives from a man aged 50 to 60 with active COVID-19. The chain combines TRBV5-6 with TRBJ2-3; D is unresolved. The material sequenced was peripheral blood. The DNA for the CDR3 is TGTGCCAGCAGCTTCCCTTTTGGCACAGATACGCAGTATTTT. It encodes CASSFPFGTDTQYF.